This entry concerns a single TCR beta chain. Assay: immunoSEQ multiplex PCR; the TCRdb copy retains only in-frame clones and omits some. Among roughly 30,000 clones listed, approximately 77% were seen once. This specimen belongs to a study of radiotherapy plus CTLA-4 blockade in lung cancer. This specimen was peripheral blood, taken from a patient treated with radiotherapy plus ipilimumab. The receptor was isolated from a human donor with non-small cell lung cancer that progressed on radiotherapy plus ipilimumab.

Written as DNA, the CDR3 is TGTGCCAGCAGTTACAGGGGAGGCACTGAAGCTTTCTTT. Translated, it gives CASSYRGGTEAFF. The V call is TRBV6-5, the J call TRBJ1-1, with D possibly matching TRBD1 (5 bases). Germline V lookup: CDR1 MNHEY, CDR2 SVGAGI. This CDR3 is built from 13 residues. Trimming took 2 bases from V and 4 from J, leaving 8 bases between them.